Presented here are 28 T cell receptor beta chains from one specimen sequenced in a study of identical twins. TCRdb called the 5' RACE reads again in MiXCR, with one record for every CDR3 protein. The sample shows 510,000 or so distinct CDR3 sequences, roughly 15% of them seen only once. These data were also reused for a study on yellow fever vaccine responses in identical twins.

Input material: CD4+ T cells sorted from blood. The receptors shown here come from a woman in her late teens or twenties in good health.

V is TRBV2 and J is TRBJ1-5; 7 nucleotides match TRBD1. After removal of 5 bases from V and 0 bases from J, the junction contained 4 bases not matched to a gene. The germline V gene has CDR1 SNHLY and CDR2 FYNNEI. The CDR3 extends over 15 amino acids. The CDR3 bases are TGTGCCAGCAGTTCCGACAGGGATAGCAATCAGCCCCAGCATTTT. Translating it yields CASSSDRDSNQPQHF.

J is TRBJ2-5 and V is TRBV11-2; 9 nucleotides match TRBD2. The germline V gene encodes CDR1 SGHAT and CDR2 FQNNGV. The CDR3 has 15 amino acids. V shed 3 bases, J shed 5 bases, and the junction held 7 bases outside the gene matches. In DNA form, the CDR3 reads TGTGCCAGCAGCTTGAGGCTAGCGGGGTGGGAGACCCAGTACTTC. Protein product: CASSLRLAGWETQYF.

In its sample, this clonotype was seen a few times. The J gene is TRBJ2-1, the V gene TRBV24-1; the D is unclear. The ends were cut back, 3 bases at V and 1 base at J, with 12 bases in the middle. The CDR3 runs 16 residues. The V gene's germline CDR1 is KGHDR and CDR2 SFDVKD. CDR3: CATSDISPESYNEQFF. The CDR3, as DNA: TGTGCCACCAGTGATATATCCCCTGAATCCTACAATGAGCAGTTCTTC.

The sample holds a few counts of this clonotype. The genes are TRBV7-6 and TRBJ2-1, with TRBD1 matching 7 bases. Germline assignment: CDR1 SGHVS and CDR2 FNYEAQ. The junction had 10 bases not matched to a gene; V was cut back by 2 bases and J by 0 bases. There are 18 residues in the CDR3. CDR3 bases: TGTGCCAGCAGCTTACTCGCCGATGACAGGGTCTCCTACAATGAGCAGTTCTTC. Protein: CASSLLADDRVSYNEQFF. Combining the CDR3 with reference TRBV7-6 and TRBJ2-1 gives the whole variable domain GAGVSQSPRYKVTKRGQDVALRCDPISGHVSLYWYRQALGQGPEFLTYFNYEAQQDKSGLPNDRFSAERPEGSISTLTIQRTEQRDSAMYRCASSLLADDRVSYNEQFFGPGTRLTVL.

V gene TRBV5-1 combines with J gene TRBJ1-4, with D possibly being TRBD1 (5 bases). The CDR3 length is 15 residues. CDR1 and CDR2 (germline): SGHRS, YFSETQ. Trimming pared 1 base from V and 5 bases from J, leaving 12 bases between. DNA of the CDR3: TGCGCCAGCAGCTTGCGACAGCGCATGAATGAAAAACTGTTTTTT. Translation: CASSLRQRMNEKLFF.

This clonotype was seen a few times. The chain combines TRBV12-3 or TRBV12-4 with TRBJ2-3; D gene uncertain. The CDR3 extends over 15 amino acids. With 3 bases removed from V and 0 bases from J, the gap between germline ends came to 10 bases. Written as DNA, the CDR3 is TGTGCCAGCAGTTTGGGCTTTCCTAGCACAGATACGCAGTATTTT. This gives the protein CASSLGFPSTDTQYF.

This chain's CDR3 is CASSVTGELYNEQFF. CDR3 sequence (DNA): TGCGCCAGCAGTGTAACGGGAGAGCTTTACAATGAGCAGTTCTTC. The chain joins TRBV10-1 to TRBJ2-1; the D gene is possibly TRBD2 (6 bases). Deletions cut 4 bases from V and 4 bases from J, with 14 bases between. Looked up from germline, CDR1 is WNHNN and CDR2 is SYGVQD (reference sequence). CDR3 length equals 15 residues.

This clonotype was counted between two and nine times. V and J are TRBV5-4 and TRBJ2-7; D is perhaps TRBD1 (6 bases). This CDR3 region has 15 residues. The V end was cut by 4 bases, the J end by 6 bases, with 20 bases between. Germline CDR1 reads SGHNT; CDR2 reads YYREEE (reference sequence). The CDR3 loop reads CASSTQGRSQGEQYF. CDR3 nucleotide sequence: TGTGCCAGCAGCACACAGGGAAGGTCACAGGGCGAGCAGTACTTC.

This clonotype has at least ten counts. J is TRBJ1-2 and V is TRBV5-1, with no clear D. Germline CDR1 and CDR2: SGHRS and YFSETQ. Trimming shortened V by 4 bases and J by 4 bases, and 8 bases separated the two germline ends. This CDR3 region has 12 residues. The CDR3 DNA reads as TGCGCCAGCAGCGAAGGATTCTATGGCTACACCTTC. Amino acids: CASSEGFYGYTF.

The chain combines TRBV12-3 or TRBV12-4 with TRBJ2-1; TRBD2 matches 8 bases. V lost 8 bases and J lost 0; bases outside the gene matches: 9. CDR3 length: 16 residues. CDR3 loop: CASPKTSGSSYNEQFF. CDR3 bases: TGTGCCAGCCCAAAAACTAGCGGAAGCTCCTACAATGAGCAGTTCTTC.

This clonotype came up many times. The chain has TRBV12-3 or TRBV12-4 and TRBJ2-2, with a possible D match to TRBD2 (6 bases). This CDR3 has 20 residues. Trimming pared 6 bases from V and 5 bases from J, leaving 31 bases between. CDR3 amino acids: CASRQTRNLATDLVTGELFF. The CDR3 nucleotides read TGTGCCAGCAGGCAAACTCGTAATCTAGCGACCGACCTGGTAACCGGGGAGCTGTTTTTT.

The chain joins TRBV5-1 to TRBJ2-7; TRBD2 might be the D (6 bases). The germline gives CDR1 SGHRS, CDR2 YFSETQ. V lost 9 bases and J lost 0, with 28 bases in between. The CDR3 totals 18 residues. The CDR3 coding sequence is TGCGCCAACGAAGAAACACCTAAGGGGACTTCGAGCTCCTACGAGCAGTACGTC. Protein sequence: CANEETPKGTSSSYEQYV.

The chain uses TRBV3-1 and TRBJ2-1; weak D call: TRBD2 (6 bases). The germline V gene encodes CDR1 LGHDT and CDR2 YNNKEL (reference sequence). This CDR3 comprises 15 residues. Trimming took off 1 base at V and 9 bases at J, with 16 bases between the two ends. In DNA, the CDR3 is TGTGCCAGCAGCCAAGGGAGGGCCATCGGCAGTGAGCAGTTCTTC. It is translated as CASSQGRAIGSEQFF.

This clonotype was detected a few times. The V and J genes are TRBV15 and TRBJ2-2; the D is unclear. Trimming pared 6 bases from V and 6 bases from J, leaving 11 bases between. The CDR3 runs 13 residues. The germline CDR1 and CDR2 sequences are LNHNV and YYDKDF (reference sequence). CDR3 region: CATSLNSPGELFF. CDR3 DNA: TGTGCCACCAGTCTGAACAGTCCCGGGGAGCTGTTTTTT.

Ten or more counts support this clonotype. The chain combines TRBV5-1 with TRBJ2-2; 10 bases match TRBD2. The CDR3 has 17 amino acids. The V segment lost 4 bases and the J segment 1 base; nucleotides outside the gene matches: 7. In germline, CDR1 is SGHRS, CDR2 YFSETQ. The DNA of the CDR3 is TGCGCCAGCAGCCCGCTAGCGGGAGCCCAGAACACCGGGGAGCTGTTTTTT. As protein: CASSPLAGAQNTGELFF. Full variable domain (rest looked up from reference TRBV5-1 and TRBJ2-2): KAGVTQTPRYLIKTRGQQVTLSCSPISGHRSVSWYQQTPGQGLQFLFEYFSETQRNKGNFPGRFSGRQFSNSRSEMNVSTLELGDSALYLCASSPLAGAQNTGELFFGEGSRLTVL.

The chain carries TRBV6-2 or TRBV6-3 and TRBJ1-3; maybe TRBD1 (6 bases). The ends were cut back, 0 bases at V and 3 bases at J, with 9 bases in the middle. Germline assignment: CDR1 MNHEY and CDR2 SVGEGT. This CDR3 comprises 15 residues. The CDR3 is CASSYSGAHGNTIYF. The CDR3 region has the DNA TGTGCCAGCAGTTACTCGGGGGCCCATGGAAACACCATATATTTT.

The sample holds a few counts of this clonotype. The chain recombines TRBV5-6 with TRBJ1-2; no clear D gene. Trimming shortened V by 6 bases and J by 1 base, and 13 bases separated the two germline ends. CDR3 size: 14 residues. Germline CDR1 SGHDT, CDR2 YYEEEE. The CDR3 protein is CASTRSRLNYGYTF. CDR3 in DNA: TGTGCCAGCACCCGGTCGAGGCTTAACTATGGCTACACCTTC. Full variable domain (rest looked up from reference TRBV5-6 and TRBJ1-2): DAGVTQSPTHLIKTRGQQVTLRCSPKSGHDTVSWYQQALGQGPQFIFQYYEEEERQRGNFPDRFSGHQFPNYSSELNVNALLLGDSALYLCASTRSRLNYGYTFGSGTRLTVV.

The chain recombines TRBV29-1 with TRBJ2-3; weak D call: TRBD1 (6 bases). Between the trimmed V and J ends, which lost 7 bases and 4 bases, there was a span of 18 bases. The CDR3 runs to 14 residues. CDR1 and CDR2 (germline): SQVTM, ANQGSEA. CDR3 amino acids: CSGGSGVTSDTQYF. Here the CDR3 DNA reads TGCAGCGGCGGCTCAGGGGTTACCTCAGATACGCAGTATTTT.

The CDR3 sequence is CASIQPGQGINEQFF. As DNA, the CDR3 is TGTGCCAGCATTCAACCGGGACAGGGGATAAATGAGCAGTTCTTC. V gene TRBV6-1 combines with J gene TRBJ2-1; 10 bases fit TRBD1. This CDR3 spans 15 amino acids. V was pared by 7 bases and J by 7 bases, with 10 bases of the junction left unmatched. Germline CDR1 MNHNS, CDR2 SASEGT.

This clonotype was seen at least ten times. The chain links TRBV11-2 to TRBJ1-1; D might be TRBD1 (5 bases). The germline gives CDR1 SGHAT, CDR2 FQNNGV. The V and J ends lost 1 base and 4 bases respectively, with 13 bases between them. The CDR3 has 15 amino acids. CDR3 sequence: CASSLGPQGSTEAFF. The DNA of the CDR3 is TGTGCCAGCAGCTTAGGTCCCCAGGGTAGCACTGAAGCTTTCTTT.

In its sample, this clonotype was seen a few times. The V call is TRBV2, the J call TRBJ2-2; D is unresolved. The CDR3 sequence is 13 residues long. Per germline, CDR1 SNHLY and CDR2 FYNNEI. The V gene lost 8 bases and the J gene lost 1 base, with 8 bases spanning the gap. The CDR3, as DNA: TGTGCCAGCTTGCGTAAGAACACCGGGGAGCTGTTTTTT. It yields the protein CASLRKNTGELFF.

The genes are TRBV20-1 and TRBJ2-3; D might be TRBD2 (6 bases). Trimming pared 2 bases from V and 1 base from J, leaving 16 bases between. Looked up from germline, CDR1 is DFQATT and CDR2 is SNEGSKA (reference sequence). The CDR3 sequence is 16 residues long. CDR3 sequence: CSARPVGGDRTDTQYF. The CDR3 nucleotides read TGCAGTGCTAGACCGGTCGGAGGGGATCGCACAGATACGCAGTATTTT.

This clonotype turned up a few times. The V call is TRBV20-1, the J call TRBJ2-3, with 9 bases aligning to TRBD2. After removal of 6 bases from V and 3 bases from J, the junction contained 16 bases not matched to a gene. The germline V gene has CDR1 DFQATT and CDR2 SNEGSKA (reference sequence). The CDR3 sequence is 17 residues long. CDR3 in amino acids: CSAIPPSGGGDTDTQYF. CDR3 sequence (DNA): TGCAGTGCCATCCCCCCTTCTGGCGGGGGGGATACAGATACGCAGTATTTT.

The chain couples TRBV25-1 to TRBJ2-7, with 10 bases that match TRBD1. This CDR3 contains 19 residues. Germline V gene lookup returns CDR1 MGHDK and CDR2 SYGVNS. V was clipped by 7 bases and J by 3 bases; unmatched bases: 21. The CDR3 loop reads CASIRYRDRGPTAVYEQYV. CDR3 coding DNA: TGTGCCAGCATACGCTACCGGGACAGGGGCCCTACGGCCGTCTACGAGCAGTACGTC.

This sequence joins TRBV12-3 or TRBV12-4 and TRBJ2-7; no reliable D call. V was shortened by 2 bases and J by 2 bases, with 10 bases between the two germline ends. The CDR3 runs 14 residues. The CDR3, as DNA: TGTGCCAGCAGTTTACGGGTTTATCCCTACGAGCAGTACTTC. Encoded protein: CASSLRVYPYEQYF.

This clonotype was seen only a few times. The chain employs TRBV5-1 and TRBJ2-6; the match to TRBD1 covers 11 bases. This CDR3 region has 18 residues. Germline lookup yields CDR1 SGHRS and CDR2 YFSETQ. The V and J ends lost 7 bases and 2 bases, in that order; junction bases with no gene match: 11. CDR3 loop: CASAAQGQGATGANVLTF. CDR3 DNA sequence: TGCGCCAGCGCTGCCCAAGGACAGGGGGCGACTGGGGCCAACGTCCTGACTTTC.

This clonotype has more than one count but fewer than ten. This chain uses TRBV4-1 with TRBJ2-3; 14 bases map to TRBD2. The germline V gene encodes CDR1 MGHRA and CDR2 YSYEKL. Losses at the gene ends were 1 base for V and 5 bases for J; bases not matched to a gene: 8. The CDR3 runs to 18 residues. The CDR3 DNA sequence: TGCGCCAGCAGCCAAGTGGTGTTGGGACTAGCGGGAGAAGATACGCAGTATTTT. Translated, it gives CASSQVVLGLAGEDTQYF.

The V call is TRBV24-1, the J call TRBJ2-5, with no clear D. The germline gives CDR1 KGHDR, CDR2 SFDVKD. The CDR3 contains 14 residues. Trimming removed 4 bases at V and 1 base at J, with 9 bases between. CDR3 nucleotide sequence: TGTGCCACCAGTGACAGTACCGTCCAAGAGACCCAGTACTTC. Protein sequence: CATSDSTVQETQYF.